This T cell receptor beta chain was found in a study of T cell changes during pregnancy in multiple sclerosis. CDR1 and CDR2 from the germline V gene are SQVTM and ANQGSEA. CDR3 length: 14 residues. The V end was cut by 1 base, the J end by 2 bases, with 10 bases between. Assay: immunoSEQ multiplex PCR; the TCRdb copy retains only in-frame clones and omits some. The sample has around 60,000 clones; approximately 92% are singletons. The chain uses TRBV29-1 and TRBJ2-3, with D perhaps matching TRBD1 (6 bases). Sequencing was performed on CD4+ T cells from peripheral blood mononuclear cells, taken before pregnancy. This receptor was obtained from a female donor with multiple sclerosis, enrolled in a pregnancy study. CDR3 amino acids: CSVEGTAYTDTQYF. The DNA of the CDR3 is TGCAGCGTTGAAGGGACAGCTTACACAGATACGCAGTATTTT.